Following are 20 T cell receptor beta chains from one sample sequenced in a study of T-cell reconstitution after alpha-beta-depleted transplantation in children. The authors prepared the TCRbeta library with unique molecular identifiers. TCRdb re-called the PCR reads with MiXCR, one entry per CDR3 protein. The repertoire holds fewer than 550,000 distinct CDR3 sequences, with 11% as singletons. Here the sequenced sample was PBMCs from the stem cell graft donor, taken from the stem cell graft. These receptors were obtained from a human donor who donated a stem cell graft to a child with acute myeloid leukemia.

The V call is TRBV20-1, the J call TRBJ2-1, with 7 bases identical to TRBD1. V lost 2 bases, J lost 7 bases, and 11 bases stayed unmatched. The CDR3 has 15 amino acids. CDR1 is DFQATT and CDR2 is SNEGSKA in the germline V gene (reference sequence). In DNA form, the CDR3 reads TGCAGTGCTAGATCTAGACAGGGTGGGTGGAATGAGCAGTTCTTC. It codes for CSARSRQGGWNEQFF.

This clonotype was detected a few times. The rearrangement joins TRBV7-2 to TRBJ2-3; no definite D call. The length of the CDR3 is 13 residues. The V and J ends lost 6 bases and 5 bases respectively, with 12 bases between them. The germline V gene has CDR1 SGHTA and CDR2 FQGNSA. This CDR3 is CASSPNLRDTQYF. CDR3 nucleotide sequence: TGTGCCAGCAGTCCAAACCTGAGAGATACGCAGTATTTT.

The V and J genes are TRBV5-1 and TRBJ2-2; possibly TRBD1 or TRBD2 for D (5 bases each). Germline CDR1 SGHRS, CDR2 YFSETQ. The CDR3 runs 14 residues. The ends were cut back, 3 bases at V and 3 bases at J, with 9 bases in the middle. DNA for the CDR3: TGCGCCAGCAGCTGGATGGGGGACACCGGGGAGCTGTTTTTT. Encoded protein: CASSWMGDTGELFF.

The chain has TRBV10-3 and TRBJ2-2; D unclear. Germline CDR1 and CDR2: ENHRY and SYGVKD. With 9 bases removed from V and 4 bases from J, the gap between germline ends came to 15 bases. CDR3 length equals 14 residues. The CDR3 sequence: CAIHTSSATGELFF. CDR3 sequence (DNA): TGTGCCATTCATACCAGCTCGGCCACCGGGGAGCTGTTTTTT.

The rearrangement uses TRBV20-1 and TRBJ2-1, with a possible D match to TRBD1 (6 bases). CDR3 length: 14 amino acids. The V and J ends lost 3 bases and 5 bases respectively, with 14 bases between them. Germline V gene sequence: CDR1 DFQATT, CDR2 SNEGSKA (reference sequence). The CDR3 region is CSARRWDNDNEQFF. Written as DNA, the CDR3 is TGCAGTGCTAGGAGATGGGACAATGACAATGAGCAGTTCTTC.

This clonotype was counted between two and nine times. J is TRBJ2-3 and V is TRBV5-6; D possibly corresponds to TRBD2 (5 bases). The CDR3 length is 14 residues. CDR1 SGHDT and CDR2 YYEEEE come from the germline V gene. V dropped 2 bases and J dropped 6 bases, with 13 bases sitting between them. The DNA for the CDR3 is TGTGCCAGCAGCTTCGCGGGCGAATGGGATACGCAGTATTTT. Translating gives CASSFAGEWDTQYF.

The chain is built from TRBV5-1 and TRBJ2-1, with 11 bases aligning to TRBD2. The CDR3 length is 17 residues. The V segment lost 1 base and the J segment 9 bases; nucleotides outside the gene matches: 12. The germline CDR1 and CDR2 sequences are SGHRS and YFSETQ. CDR3 loop: CASSLTSGRSGGTEQFF. In DNA form, the CDR3 reads TGCGCCAGCAGCTTGACTAGCGGGAGATCTGGGGGGACTGAGCAGTTCTTC.

V gene TRBV20-1 combines with J gene TRBJ2-5; TRBD2 aligns across 7 bases. Trimming took 1 base from V and 5 from J; bases not matched to a gene: 10. Germline V gene sequence: CDR1 DFQATT, CDR2 SNEGSKA (reference sequence). The CDR3 runs to 15 residues. The CDR3 loop is CSARGRGRPFETQYF. DNA of the CDR3: TGCAGTGCTAGAGGGCGGGGGAGGCCCTTTGAGACCCAGTACTTC.

The chain is built from TRBV7-9 and TRBJ2-7; 13 positions match TRBD2. The V and J ends lost 5 bases and 2 bases, in that order; junction bases with no gene match: 6. CDR3 size: 16 residues. The germline CDR1 and CDR2 sequences are SEHNR and FQNEAQ (reference sequence). The CDR3 protein is CASSPRTSGRPYEQYF. CDR3 sequence (DNA): TGTGCCAGCAGCCCGAGGACTAGCGGGAGACCCTACGAGCAGTACTTC.

The chain uses TRBV4-3 and TRBJ2-5, with D possibly TRBD1 on 5 matching bases. This CDR3 region has 19 residues. In germline, CDR1 is LGHNA, CDR2 YSLEER. Trimming pared 0 bases from V and 4 bases from J, leaving 24 bases between. For the CDR3, the DNA is TGCGCCAGCAGCCAAGATAGGCAGGGCCTCAACCATTGGCCAGAGACCCAGTACTTC. Translation gives CASSQDRQGLNHWPETQYF.

This clonotype was counted ten times or more. J is TRBJ2-1 and V is TRBV5-1; D perhaps matches TRBD1 (6 bases). Germline values: CDR1 SGHRS, CDR2 YFSETQ. This CDR3 spans 15 amino acids. V was shortened by 0 bases and J by 7 bases, with 14 bases between the two germline ends. The DNA for the CDR3 is TGCGCCAGCAGCTTGGCGGAGGAACAGGGTAATGAGCAGTTCTTC. Its translation is CASSLAEEQGNEQFF. The whole variable domain, remainder taken from reference TRBV5-1 and TRBJ2-1, is KAGVTQTPRYLIKTRGQQVTLSCSPISGHRSVSWYQQTPGQGLQFLFEYFSETQRNKGNFPGRFSGRQFSNSRSEMNVSTLELGDSALYLCASSLAEEQGNEQFFGPGTRLTVL.

The table lists this clonotype with a few counts. V usage is TRBV12-3 or TRBV12-4 and J usage is TRBJ2-7; 9 nucleotides match TRBD2. V lost 4 bases to trimming and J lost 8 bases; unmatched junction nucleotides: 3. The CDR3 loop spans 12 amino acids. In nucleotides, the CDR3 is TGTGCCAGCAGTTCCGGGACTAGCAAGCAGTACGTC. This sequence encodes CASSSGTSKQYV.

The rearrangement joins TRBV7-3 to TRBJ2-7, with D possibly matching TRBD1 (6 bases). Deletions cut 5 bases from V and 5 bases from J, with 19 bases between. CDR3 length: 15 amino acids. CDR1 and CDR2 from the germline V gene are SGHTA and FQGTGA. The CDR3 is CASSLTGKRNDEQYF. CDR3 bases: TGTGCCAGCAGCCTTACAGGGAAAAGAAATGACGAGCAGTACTTC.

This clonotype was seen only a few times. The gene calls are TRBV5-1 and TRBJ1-1; D gene unclear. This CDR3 is built from 14 residues. Germline CDR1 and CDR2: SGHRS and YFSETQ. V dropped 0 bases and J dropped 5 bases, with 11 bases sitting between them. The CDR3 protein is CASSLASQGTEAFF. DNA for the CDR3: TGCGCCAGCAGCTTGGCGTCTCAAGGAACTGAAGCTTTCTTT.

The V gene is TRBV7-8, the J gene TRBJ2-7; TRBD1 agrees at 9 bases. The CDR3 runs to 15 residues. Germline V gene sequence: CDR1 SGHVS, CDR2 FQNEAQ. V shed 5 bases, J shed 3 bases, and the junction held 8 bases outside the gene matches. The CDR3 loop is CASSITGQGGYEQYV. As DNA, the CDR3 is TGTGCCAGCAGCATAACGGGACAGGGAGGCTACGAGCAGTACGTC.

The V gene is TRBV7-8, the J gene TRBJ2-1; 10 nucleotides align to TRBD2. V trimming: 0 bases; J trimming: 0 bases; junction bases outside the gene matches: 5. Germline values: CDR1 SGHVS, CDR2 FQNEAQ. The CDR3 loop spans 18 amino acids. For the CDR3, the DNA is TGTGCCAGCAGCTTAGCACCACTAGCGGGAAGCTCCTACAATGAGCAGTTCTTC. Residues: CASSLAPLAGSSYNEQFF.

This clonotype showed up many times. The chain joins TRBV5-1 to TRBJ2-3, with a tentative D call TRBD1 (6 bases). The germline V gene has CDR1 SGHRS and CDR2 YFSETQ. V was trimmed by 0 bases and J by 1 base, leaving 9 bases between them. This CDR3 has 15 residues. The CDR3 sequence is CASSLAGVGTDTQYF. The CDR3, as DNA: TGCGCCAGCAGCTTGGCAGGGGTAGGCACAGATACGCAGTATTTT.

This clonotype was found a few times. This may come from a read error, since a much larger clone is one base off. The V and J genes are TRBV5-1 and TRBJ1-2; the match to TRBD1 covers 11 bases. Germline V gene sequence: CDR1 SGHRS, CDR2 YFSETQ. The CDR3 is 17 residues long. V dropped 1 base and J dropped 5; count of bases not matched to a gene: 10. The CDR3 protein is CASSLRARTGGGYGYTF. CDR3 sequence (DNA): TGCGCCAGCAGCTTGCGAGCCCGGACAGGGGGCGGTTATGGCTACACCTTC. Complete variable domain (other parts from reference TRBV5-1 and TRBJ1-2): KAGVTQTPRYLIKTRGQQVTLSCSPISGHRSVSWYQQTPGQGLQFLFEYFSETQRNKGNFPGRFSGRQFSNSRSEMNVSTLELGDSALYLCASSLRARTGGGYGYTFGSGTRLTVV.

This clonotype was counted at least ten times. This rearrangement joins TRBV7-9 to TRBJ1-2, with D unresolved. Germline CDR1 SEHNR, CDR2 FQNEAQ (reference sequence). V lost 1 base, J lost 4 bases, and 4 bases lay in between. The CDR3 totals 12 residues. CDR3 sequence: CASSLGSYGYTF. The CDR3 DNA reads TGTGCCAGCAGCTTAGGGTCCTATGGCTACACCTTC.

This sequence joins TRBV6-2 or TRBV6-3 and TRBJ2-7; TRBD2 matches at 11 bases. CDR1 and CDR2 (germline): MNHEY, SVGEGT. The junction had 11 bases not matched to a gene; V was cut back by 6 bases and J by 1 base. The CDR3 is 17 amino acids. This CDR3 reads CASRKTGTSGPSYEQYF. The CDR3, as DNA: TGTGCCAGCAGAAAAACCGGGACTAGCGGCCCATCCTACGAGCAGTACTTC.